The 30 T cell receptor beta chains below were found in one sample sequenced in a study of blood T cells in healthy people across ages. Primed by a sample-barcoded 5' primer and a J-beta primer mix, a second PCR proceeded for about 6 to 11 cycles. TCRdb ran MiXCR on the 5' RACE reads and lists one entry per CDR3 protein. The table lists approximately 960,000 distinct CDR3 sequences, about 28% of them singletons. This sample was also put to use in a study of T cells of mothers and their children.

Material for sequencing was blood. The receptors were sampled from a middle-aged woman in good health.

This clonotype was observed once. This may arise from a read error, as a much more abundant clone is one base away. CDR3 sequence reads: CSVDRSKGGSYEQYF. The CDR3 DNA is TGCAGCGTTGATCGCAGTAAAGGGGGCTCCTACGAGCAGTACTTC. The J gene is TRBJ2-7, the V gene TRBV29-1; D is perhaps TRBD1 (6 bases). Germline CDR1 SQVTM, CDR2 ANQGSEA. Trimming removed 3 bases at V and 0 bases at J, with 15 bases between. The CDR3 is 15 amino acids.

This clonotype was counted a single time. V usage is TRBV10-1 and J usage is TRBJ2-5, with TRBD2 matching over 9 bases. In germline, CDR1 is WNHNN, CDR2 SYGVQD (reference sequence). The J segment lost 4 bases and the V segment lost 4 bases, leaving 4 bases of the junction unmatched. The CDR3 is 14 residues long. The CDR3 DNA is TGCGCCAGCAGTGTAGCGGGAGTTGGAGAGACCCAGTACTTC. Its translation: CASSVAGVGETQYF.

DNA of the CDR3: TGTGCCAGCAGCCAAGGGTTTAGCGGCGAGCAGTTCTTC. Protein: CASSQGFSGEQFF. This rearrangement joins TRBV3-1 to TRBJ2-1; maybe TRBD2 (6 bases). In germline, CDR1 is LGHDT, CDR2 YNNKEL (reference sequence). This CDR3 has 13 amino acids. V was clipped by 1 base and J by 10 bases, with 11 bases between them.

The chain recombines TRBV19 with TRBJ1-6; tentatively, D is TRBD1 (5 bases). The germline V gene has CDR1 LNHDA and CDR2 SQIVND (reference sequence). The CDR3 loop spans 16 amino acids. Trimming shortened V by 1 base and J by 7 bases, and 14 bases separated the two germline ends. The CDR3 DNA sequence: TGTGCCAGTAGTATAGTCCACGGGGCAAGGAATTCACCCCTCCACTTT. Translating gives CASSIVHGARNSPLHF.

This clonotype was found a few times. V and J are TRBV7-9 and TRBJ1-2, with D unclear. CDR3 length: 12 residues. The ends were cut back, 5 bases at V and 7 bases at J, with 11 bases in the middle. The germline V gene encodes CDR1 SEHNR and CDR2 FQNEAQ (reference sequence). CDR3 region: CASSHTPGGYTF. CDR3 DNA: TGTGCCAGCAGCCACACACCGGGTGGCTACACCTTC.

The V gene is TRBV11-2, the J gene TRBJ2-3, with 8 bases identical to TRBD2. V lost 8 bases and J lost 8; bases outside the gene matches: 15. Per the germline V gene, CDR1 is SGHAT and CDR2 is FQNNGV. There are 15 residues in the CDR3. CDR3 residues: CASSSPGLELFTQYF. In nucleotides, the CDR3 is TGTGCCAGCTCTAGCCCGGGACTAGAACTGTTTACGCAGTATTTT.

The chain has TRBV12-3 or TRBV12-4 and TRBJ2-7, with D possibly TRBD1 on 5 matching bases. The CDR3 loop spans 15 amino acids. V gave up 5 bases and J gave up 6 bases, with 20 bases separating them. CDR3 sequence reads: CASSPGPTAFGEQYF. The CDR3 DNA follows: TGTGCCAGCAGTCCCGGACCGACAGCCTTTGGCGAGCAGTACTTC.

The table lists this clonotype with a few counts. This chain uses TRBV18 with TRBJ1-1; a possible D gene is TRBD1 (5 bases). Germline V CDR1 and CDR2: KGHSH, LQKENI. The CDR3 runs to 15 residues. The ends were cut back, 5 bases at V and 1 base at J, with 14 bases in the middle. The CDR3 sequence is CASSEAGTENTEAFF. CDR3 bases: TGTGCCAGCTCAGAAGCCGGGACGGAGAACACTGAAGCTTTCTTT.

This chain uses TRBV28 with TRBJ2-5; 7 bases map to TRBD2. The J call may be faulty, since TRBJ2-7 better matches the DNA end. Germline-derived CDR1 and CDR2 are MDHEN and SYDVKM. This CDR3 spans 14 amino acids. The CDR3 DNA is TGTGCCAGCAGTCCCACTAGCGACTACTACGAGCAGTACTTC. Protein product: CASSPTSDYYEQYF.

Many counts were recorded for this clonotype. The rearrangement links TRBV12-3 or TRBV12-4 to TRBJ1-2; possible D gene TRBD1, 6 bases. V was shortened by 6 bases and J by 8 bases, with 13 bases between the two germline ends. This CDR3 is built from 12 residues. The CDR3 DNA is TGTGCCAGCAGCCAGACAGGATCCGGCTACACCTTC. This sequence encodes CASSQTGSGYTF.

The CDR3 DNA reads as TGCAGCACTACAGGGCATTCCTCCTACGGGCAGTACTTC. The encoded protein is CSTTGHSSYGQYF. This sequence joins TRBV20-1 and TRBJ2-4; D perhaps matches TRBD1 (6 bases). From germline, CDR1 is DFQATT and CDR2 SNEGSKA (reference sequence). The CDR3 has 13 amino acids.

This clonotype was picked up many times. The V call is TRBV20-1, the J call TRBJ2-7; D may correspond to TRBD1 or TRBD2 (6 bases each). The CDR3 covers 17 residues. V was pared by 2 bases and J by 0 bases, with 20 bases between. In germline, CDR1 is DFQATT, CDR2 SNEGSKA (reference sequence). CDR3 nucleotide sequence: TGCAGTGCTAGACTAATTGATGGGGGGCGAGTCTCCTACGAGCAGTACTTC. As protein: CSARLIDGGRVSYEQYF.

The J gene is TRBJ2-5, the V gene TRBV5-1, with D maybe TRBD1 (5 bases). This CDR3 comprises 16 residues. Trimming shortened V by 0 bases and J by 5 bases, and 17 bases separated the two germline ends. The germline V gene encodes CDR1 SGHRS and CDR2 YFSETQ. The CDR3 DNA is TGCGCCAGCAGCTTGGCCGTTGGGGCCAATGCGGAGACCCAGTACTTC. This gives the protein CASSLAVGANAETQYF.

There are many counts of this clonotype. The rearrangement joins TRBV29-1 to TRBJ2-7; the D gene could be TRBD1 or TRBD2 (5 bases each). Germline CDR1 SQVTM, CDR2 ANQGSEA. The CDR3 covers 15 residues. Trimming removed 1 base at V and 0 bases at J, with 13 bases between. The CDR3 reads CSVEGGWGSSYEQYF. CDR3 sequence (DNA): TGCAGCGTTGAAGGGGGGTGGGGGTCCTCCTACGAGCAGTACTTC.

This clonotype was picked up a small number of times. The chain carries TRBV5-1 and TRBJ2-1; the D gene is possibly TRBD1 (6 bases). Looked up from germline, CDR1 is SGHRS and CDR2 is YFSETQ. V was cut by 4 bases and J by 9 bases, with 20 bases left in between. This CDR3 has 15 residues. CDR3 nucleotides: TGCGCCAGCAGCGACACCCCCAAACAGGGTAGTGAGCAGTTCTTC. Encoded protein: CASSDTPKQGSEQFF. Looking up the rest from reference TRBV5-1 and TRBJ2-1 gives the full variable domain: KAGVTQTPRYLIKTRGQQVTLSCSPISGHRSVSWYQQTPGQGLQFLFEYFSETQRNKGNFPGRFSGRQFSNSRSEMNVSTLELGDSALYLCASSDTPKQGSEQFFGPGTRLTVL.

Comment on this clonotype: A read error may account for a junction end that differs from germline. This sequence joins TRBV28 and TRBJ1-4; D might be TRBD1 (6 bases). Germline V CDR1 and CDR2: MDHEN, SYDVKM. The CDR3 runs to 19 residues. The CDR3, as DNA: TGTGCCGGCAGTTTATTATCCCCCAGGGGTGATGTAAATAATGAAAAACTGTTTTTT. This translates into CAGSLLSPRGDVNNEKLFF.

The V call is TRBV7-2, the J call TRBJ2-7; D ambiguous. Gene TRBJ2-5 matches the end of the DNA better, so the J call may be wrong. In germline, CDR1 is SGHTA, CDR2 FQGNSA. This CDR3 comprises 13 residues. CDR3 coding DNA: TGTGCCAGCAGTTTGAAGAGACGAGAGACCCAGTACTTC. Protein: CASSLKRRETQYF.

V and J are TRBV12-3 or TRBV12-4 and TRBJ2-1; D is perhaps TRBD1 (5 bases). V was pared by 3 bases and J by 7 bases, with 19 bases between. The CDR3 is 16 residues long. In nucleotides, the CDR3 is TGTGCCAGCAGTTTTAGTCCAGATGGGGCCTGGAATGAGCAGTTCTTC. It codes for CASSFSPDGAWNEQFF.

On this clonotype itself: This sequence may be a read error, since a much larger clone differs from it by one base. The chain joins TRBV5-1 to TRBJ2-5; D is tentatively TRBD1 or TRBD2 (5 bases each). CDR3 length equals 17 residues. CDR1 and CDR2 from the germline V gene are SGHRS and YFSETQ. Deletions cut 0 bases from V and 4 bases from J, with 19 bases between. This chain's CDR3 is CASSLAPARELGETQYF. CDR3 in DNA: TGCGCCAGCAGCTTGGCTCCTGCCAGGGAGTTGGGAGAGACCCAGTACTTC. The variable domain in full, completed from reference TRBV5-1 and TRBJ2-5, reads KAGVTQTPRYLIKTRGQQVTLSCSPISGHRSVSWYQQTPGQGLQFLFEYFSETQRNKGNFPGRFSGRQFSNSRSEMNVSTLELGDSALYLCASSLAPARELGETQYFGPGTRLLVL.

In this sample, this clonotype turned up a few times. The chain combines TRBV7-2 with TRBJ1-5; weak D call: TRBD1 (5 bases). The CDR3 contains 15 residues. Trimming took 1 base from V and 0 from J, leaving 7 bases between them. The germline V gene has CDR1 SGHTA and CDR2 FQGNSA. The CDR3 is CASSLEGFSNQPQHF. CDR3 coding DNA: TGTGCCAGCAGCTTAGAGGGGTTTAGCAATCAGCCCCAGCATTTT.

CDR3 region: CASSLGGPNSPLHF. The CDR3 DNA follows: TGTGCCAGCAGTCTCGGAGGGCCGAATTCACCCCTCCACTTT. The gene calls are TRBV12-3 or TRBV12-4 and TRBJ1-6; D ambiguous. Trimming pared 5 bases from V and 7 bases from J, leaving 12 bases between. This CDR3 has 14 residues.

The sample holds many counts of this clonotype. The chain has TRBV20-1 and TRBJ1-1, with D tentatively TRBD1 (5 bases). Germline-derived CDR1 and CDR2 are DFQATT and SNEGSKA (reference sequence). CDR3 length: 14 residues. Between the trimmed V and J ends, which lost 3 bases and 1 base, there was a span of 12 bases. CDR3 sequence (DNA): TGCAGTGCTAGGATGGACATGAAGAACACTGAAGCTTTCTTT. Its protein product is CSARMDMKNTEAFF.

This clonotype was seen more than once but under ten times. V usage is TRBV28 and J usage is TRBJ2-3; 10 bases line up with TRBD2. V shed 2 bases, J shed 4 bases, and the junction held 6 bases outside the gene matches. Germline assignment: CDR1 MDHEN and CDR2 SYDVKM. The CDR3 spans 16 residues. As DNA, the CDR3 is TGTGCCAGCAGTTTAACGGGACTAGCGTTCGCAGATACGCAGTATTTT. Its translation: CASSLTGLAFADTQYF.

This CDR3 reads CASSLDSENTIYF. Written as DNA, the CDR3 is TGTGCCAGCAGTTTAGACTCGGAAAACACCATATATTTT. The chain has TRBV2 and TRBJ1-3, with no clear D. Trimming stripped 5 bases from V and 6 bases from J, with 11 bases between. The germline CDR1 and CDR2 sequences are SNHLY and FYNNEI. This CDR3 contains 13 residues.

The chain has TRBV27 and TRBJ1-1, with D perhaps matching TRBD1 (5 bases). Germline values: CDR1 MNHEY, CDR2 SMNVEV (reference sequence). CDR3 length: 14 amino acids. V lost 6 bases and J lost 3, with 14 bases in between. For the CDR3, the DNA is TGTGCCAGCAGGGGGACGGGAACGTACACTGAAGCTTTCTTT. This encodes CASRGTGTYTEAFF.

This clonotype was detected only a few times. The CDR3 DNA follows: TGTGCCAGCAGCTTGTCGGCCGGGACAGGGGGCTCCCAGCCCCAGCATTTT. Protein: CASSLSAGTGGSQPQHF. This chain links TRBV7-6 with TRBJ1-5; 12 nucleotides match TRBD1. This CDR3 region has 17 residues. Germline V gives CDR1 SGHVS, CDR2 FNYEAQ. Trimming at V came to 3 bases and at J to 7 bases, leaving 10 bases not matched to a gene.

This clonotype was recorded only once. The junction departs from germline at one end; a sequencing error may be responsible. The rearrangement links TRBV12-3 or TRBV12-4 to TRBJ1-5; the D is unclear. The CDR3 spans 15 residues. The CDR3 protein is CASSLGSFSDQPQHF. The DNA for the CDR3 is TGTGCCAGCAGTTTGGGCAGCTTTAGCGATCAGCCCCAGCATTTT.

V gene TRBV20-1 combines with J gene TRBJ1-5; 9 bases align to TRBD1. The CDR3 loop spans 15 amino acids. V shed 6 bases, J shed 3 bases, and the junction held 9 bases outside the gene matches. Germline V gene data show CDR1 as DFQATT and CDR2 as SNEGSKA (reference sequence). Written as DNA, the CDR3 is TGCAGTGCCATACCCGGGACAGGGTTCAATCAGCCCCAGCATTTT. Translated, it gives CSAIPGTGFNQPQHF.

The chain combines TRBV29-1 with TRBJ1-1, with no clear D. Germline V gene sequence: CDR1 SQVTM, CDR2 ANQGSEA. This CDR3 has 12 residues. V was trimmed by 7 bases and J by 3 bases, leaving 12 bases between them. The CDR3 sequence is CSAVRSYTEAFF. As DNA, the CDR3 is TGCAGCGCTGTCCGCTCATACACTGAAGCTTTCTTT.

The chain uses TRBV19 and TRBJ1-1; D remains unclear. Germline lookup yields CDR1 LNHDA and CDR2 SQIVND (reference sequence). Trimming pared 3 bases from V and 3 bases from J, leaving 5 bases between. The length of the CDR3 is 12 residues. CDR3 DNA: TGTGCCAGTAGTATTTCCGACACTGAAGCTTTCTTT. This sequence encodes CASSISDTEAFF. The complete variable domain, with remaining parts taken from reference TRBV19 and TRBJ1-1, reads DGGITQSPKYLFRKEGQNVTLSCEQNLNHDAMYWYRQDPGQGLRLIYYSQIVNDFQKGDIAEGYSVSREKKESFPLTVTSAQKNPTAFYLCASSISDTEAFFGQGTRLTVV.